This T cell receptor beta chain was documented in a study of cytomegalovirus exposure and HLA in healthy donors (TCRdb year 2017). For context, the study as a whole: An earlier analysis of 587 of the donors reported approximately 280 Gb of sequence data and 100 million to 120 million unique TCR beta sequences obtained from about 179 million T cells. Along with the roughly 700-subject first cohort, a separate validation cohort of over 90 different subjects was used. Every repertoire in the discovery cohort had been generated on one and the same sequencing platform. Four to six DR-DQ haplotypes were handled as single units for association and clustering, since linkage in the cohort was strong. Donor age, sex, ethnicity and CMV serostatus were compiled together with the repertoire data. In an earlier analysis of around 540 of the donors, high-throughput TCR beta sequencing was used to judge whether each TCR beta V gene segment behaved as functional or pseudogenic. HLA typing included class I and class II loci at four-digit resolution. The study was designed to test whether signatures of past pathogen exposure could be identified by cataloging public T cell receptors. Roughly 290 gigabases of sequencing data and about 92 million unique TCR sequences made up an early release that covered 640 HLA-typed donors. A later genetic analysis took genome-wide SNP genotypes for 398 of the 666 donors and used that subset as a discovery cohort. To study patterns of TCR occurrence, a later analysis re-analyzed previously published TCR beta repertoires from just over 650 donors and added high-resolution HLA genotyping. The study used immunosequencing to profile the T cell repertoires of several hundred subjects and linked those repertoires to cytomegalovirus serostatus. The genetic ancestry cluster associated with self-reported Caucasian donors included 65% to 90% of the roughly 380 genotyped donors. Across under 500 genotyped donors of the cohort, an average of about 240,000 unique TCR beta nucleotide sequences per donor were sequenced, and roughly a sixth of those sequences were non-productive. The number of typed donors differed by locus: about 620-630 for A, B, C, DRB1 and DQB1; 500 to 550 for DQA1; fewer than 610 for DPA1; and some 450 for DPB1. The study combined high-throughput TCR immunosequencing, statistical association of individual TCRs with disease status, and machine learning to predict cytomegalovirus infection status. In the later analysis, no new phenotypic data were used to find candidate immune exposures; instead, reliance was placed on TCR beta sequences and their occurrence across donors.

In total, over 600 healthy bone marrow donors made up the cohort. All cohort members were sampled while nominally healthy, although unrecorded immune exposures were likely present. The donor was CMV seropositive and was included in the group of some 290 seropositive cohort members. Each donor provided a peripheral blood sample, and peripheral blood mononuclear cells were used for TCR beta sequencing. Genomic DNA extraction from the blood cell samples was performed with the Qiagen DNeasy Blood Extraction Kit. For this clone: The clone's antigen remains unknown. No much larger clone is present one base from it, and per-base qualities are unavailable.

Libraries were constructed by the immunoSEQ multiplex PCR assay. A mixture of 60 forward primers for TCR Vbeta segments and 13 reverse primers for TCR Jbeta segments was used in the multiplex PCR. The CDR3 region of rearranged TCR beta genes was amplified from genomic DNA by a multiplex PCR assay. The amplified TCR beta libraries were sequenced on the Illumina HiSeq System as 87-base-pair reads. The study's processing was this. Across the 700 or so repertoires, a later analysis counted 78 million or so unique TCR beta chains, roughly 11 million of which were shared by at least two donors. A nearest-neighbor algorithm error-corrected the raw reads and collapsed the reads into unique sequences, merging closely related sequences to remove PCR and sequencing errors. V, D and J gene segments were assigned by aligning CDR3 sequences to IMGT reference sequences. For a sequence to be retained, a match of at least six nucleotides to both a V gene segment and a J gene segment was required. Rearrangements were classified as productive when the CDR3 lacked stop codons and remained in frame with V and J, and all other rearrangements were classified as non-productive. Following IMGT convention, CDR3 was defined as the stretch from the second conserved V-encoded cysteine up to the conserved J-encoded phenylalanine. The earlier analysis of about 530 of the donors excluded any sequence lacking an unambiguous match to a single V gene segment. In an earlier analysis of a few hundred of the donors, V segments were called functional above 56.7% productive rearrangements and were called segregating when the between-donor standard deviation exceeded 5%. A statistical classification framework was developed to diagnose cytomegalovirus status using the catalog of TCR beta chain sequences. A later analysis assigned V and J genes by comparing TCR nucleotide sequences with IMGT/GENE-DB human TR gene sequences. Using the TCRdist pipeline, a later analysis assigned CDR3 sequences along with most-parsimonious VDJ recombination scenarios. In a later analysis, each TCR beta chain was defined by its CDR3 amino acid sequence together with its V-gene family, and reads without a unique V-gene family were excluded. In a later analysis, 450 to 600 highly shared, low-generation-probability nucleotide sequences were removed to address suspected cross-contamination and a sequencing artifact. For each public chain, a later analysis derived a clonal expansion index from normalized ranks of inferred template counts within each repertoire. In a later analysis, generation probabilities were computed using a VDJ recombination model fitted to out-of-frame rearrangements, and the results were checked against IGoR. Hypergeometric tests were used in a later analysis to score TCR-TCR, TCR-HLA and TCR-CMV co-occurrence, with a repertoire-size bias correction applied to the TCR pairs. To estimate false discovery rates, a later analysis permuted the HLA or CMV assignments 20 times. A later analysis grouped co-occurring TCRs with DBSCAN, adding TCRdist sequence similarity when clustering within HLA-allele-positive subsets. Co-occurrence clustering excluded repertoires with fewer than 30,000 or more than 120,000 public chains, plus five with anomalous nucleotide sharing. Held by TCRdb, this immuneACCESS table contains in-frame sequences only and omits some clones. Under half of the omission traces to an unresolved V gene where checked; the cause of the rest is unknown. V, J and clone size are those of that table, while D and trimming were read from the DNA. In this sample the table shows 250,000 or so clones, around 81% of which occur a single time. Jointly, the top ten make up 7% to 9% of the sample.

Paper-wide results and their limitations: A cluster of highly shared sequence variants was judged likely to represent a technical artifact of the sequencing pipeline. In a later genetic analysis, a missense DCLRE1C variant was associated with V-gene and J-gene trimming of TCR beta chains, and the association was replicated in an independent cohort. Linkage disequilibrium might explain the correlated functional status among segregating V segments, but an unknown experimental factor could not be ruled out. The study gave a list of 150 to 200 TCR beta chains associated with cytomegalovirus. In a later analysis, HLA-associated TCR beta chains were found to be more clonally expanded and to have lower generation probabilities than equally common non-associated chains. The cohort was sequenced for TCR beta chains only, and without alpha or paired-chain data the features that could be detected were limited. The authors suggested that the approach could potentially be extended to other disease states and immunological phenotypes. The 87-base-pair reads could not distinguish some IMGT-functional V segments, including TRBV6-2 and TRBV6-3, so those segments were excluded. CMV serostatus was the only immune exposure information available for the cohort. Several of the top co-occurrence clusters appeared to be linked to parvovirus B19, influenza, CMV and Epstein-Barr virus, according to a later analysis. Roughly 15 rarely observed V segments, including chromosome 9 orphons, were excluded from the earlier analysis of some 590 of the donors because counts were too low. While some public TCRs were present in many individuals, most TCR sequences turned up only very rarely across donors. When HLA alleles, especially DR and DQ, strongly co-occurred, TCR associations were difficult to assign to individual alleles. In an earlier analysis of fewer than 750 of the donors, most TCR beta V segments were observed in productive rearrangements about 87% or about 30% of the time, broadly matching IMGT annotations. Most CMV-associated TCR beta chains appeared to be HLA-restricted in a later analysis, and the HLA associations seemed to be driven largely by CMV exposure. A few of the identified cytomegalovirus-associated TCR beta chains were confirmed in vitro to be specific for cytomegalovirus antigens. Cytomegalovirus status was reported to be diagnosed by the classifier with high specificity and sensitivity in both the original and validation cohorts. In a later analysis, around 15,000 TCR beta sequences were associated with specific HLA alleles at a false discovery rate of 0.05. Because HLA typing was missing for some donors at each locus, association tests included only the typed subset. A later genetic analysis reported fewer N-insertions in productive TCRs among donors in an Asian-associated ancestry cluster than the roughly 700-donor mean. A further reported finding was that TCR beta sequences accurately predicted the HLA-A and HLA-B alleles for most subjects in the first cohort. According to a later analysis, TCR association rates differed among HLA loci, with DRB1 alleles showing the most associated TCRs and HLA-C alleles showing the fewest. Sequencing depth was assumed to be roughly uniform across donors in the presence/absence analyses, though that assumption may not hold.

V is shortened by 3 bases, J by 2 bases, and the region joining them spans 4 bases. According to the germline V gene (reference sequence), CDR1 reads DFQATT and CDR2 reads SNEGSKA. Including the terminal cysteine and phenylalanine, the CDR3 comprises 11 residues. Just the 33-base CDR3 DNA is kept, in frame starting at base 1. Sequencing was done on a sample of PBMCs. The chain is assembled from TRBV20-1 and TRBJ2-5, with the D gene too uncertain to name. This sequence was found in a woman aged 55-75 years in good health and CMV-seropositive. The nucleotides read TGCAGTGCTAGTCATCAAGAGACCCAGTACTTC. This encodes CSASHQETQYF.